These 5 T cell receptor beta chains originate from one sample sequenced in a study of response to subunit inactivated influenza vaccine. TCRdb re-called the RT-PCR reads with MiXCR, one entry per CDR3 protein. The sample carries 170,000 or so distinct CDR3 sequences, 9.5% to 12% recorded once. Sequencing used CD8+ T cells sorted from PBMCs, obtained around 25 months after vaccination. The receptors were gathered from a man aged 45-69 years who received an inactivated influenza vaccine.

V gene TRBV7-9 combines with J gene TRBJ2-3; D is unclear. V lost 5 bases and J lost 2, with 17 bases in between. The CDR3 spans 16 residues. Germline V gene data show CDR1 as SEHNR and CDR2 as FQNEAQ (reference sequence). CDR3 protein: CASSPAGEANTDTQYF. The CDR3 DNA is TGTGCCAGCAGCCCCGCCGGCGAAGCTAACACAGATACGCAGTATTTT. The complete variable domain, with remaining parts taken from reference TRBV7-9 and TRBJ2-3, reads DTGVSQNPRHKITKRGQNVTFRCDPISEHNRLYWYRQTLGQGPEFLTYFQNEAQLEKSRLLSDRFSAERPKGSFSTLEIQRTEQGDSAMYLCASSPAGEANTDTQYFGPGTRLTVL.

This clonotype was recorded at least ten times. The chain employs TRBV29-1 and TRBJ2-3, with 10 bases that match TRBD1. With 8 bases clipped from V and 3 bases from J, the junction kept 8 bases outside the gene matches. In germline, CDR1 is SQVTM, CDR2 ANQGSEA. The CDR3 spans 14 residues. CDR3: CSTSTGGGTDTQYF. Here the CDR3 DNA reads TGCAGCACCTCGACAGGGGGCGGGACAGATACGCAGTATTTT.

The CDR3 DNA sequence: TGTGCCAGCAGTTACCTCGGGGGAGCCTACGAGCAGTACTTC. Its translation is CASSYLGGAYEQYF. The chain joins TRBV6-5 to TRBJ2-7, with D tentatively TRBD2 (6 bases). Germline CDR1 reads MNHEY; CDR2 reads SVGAGI. The CDR3 covers 14 residues. Trimming left V 2 bases short and J 2 bases short, with 10 bases between.

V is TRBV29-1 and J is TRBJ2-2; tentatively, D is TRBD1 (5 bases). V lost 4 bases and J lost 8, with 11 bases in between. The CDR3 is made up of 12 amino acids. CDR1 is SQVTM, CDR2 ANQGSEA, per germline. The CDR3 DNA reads TGCAGCGTTGTGCAGGGAAGAGGGGAGCTGTTTTTT. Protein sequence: CSVVQGRGELFF.

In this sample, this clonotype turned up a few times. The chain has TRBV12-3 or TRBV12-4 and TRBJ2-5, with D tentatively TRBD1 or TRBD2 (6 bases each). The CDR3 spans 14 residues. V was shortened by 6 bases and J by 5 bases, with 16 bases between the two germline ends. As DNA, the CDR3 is TGTGCCAGCAGATCCCCAGGGGAGGAGGAGACCCAGTACTTC. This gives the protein CASRSPGEEETQYF.